This T cell receptor beta chain was profiled in a study of technical replicates of blood from a handful of donors. Measured with immunoSEQ multiplex PCR; TCRdb has only the in-frame clones, and not every one. The data show 60,000 to 75,000 clones, less than 98% seen once. The CDR3 has 14 residues. Losses at the gene ends were 5 bases for V and 7 bases for J; bases not matched to a gene: 9. The germline CDR1 and CDR2 sequences are SEHNR and FQNEAQ (reference sequence). J is TRBJ2-7 and V is TRBV7-9; 9 positions match TRBD1. What was sequenced was T cells isolated from PBMCs. The receptor's source is a human donor in good health. As DNA, the CDR3 is TGTGCCAGCAGCACTTGGGACAGGGCGGGGGAGCAGTACTTC. It specifies CASSTWDRAGEQYF. The full variable domain, rest sourced from reference TRBV7-9 and TRBJ2-7, is DTGVSQNPRHKITKRGQNVTFRCDPISEHNRLYWYRQTLGQGPEFLTYFQNEAQLEKSRLLSDRFSAERPKGSFSTLEIQRTEQGDSAMYLCASSTWDRAGEQYFGPGTRLTVT.